The 21 T cell receptor beta chains given below trace back to one sample, sequenced in a study of tumor-infiltrating lymphocytes in localized non-small cell lung cancer. Using immunoSEQ multiplex PCR, the repertoire was profiled, and TCRdb retains in-frame clones only, with some absent. The sample lists under 25,000 clones, roughly 63% seen once, with roughly 14% in the top ten. The sample was lung tumor tissue. Receptor source: a human donor with non-small cell lung cancer.

V usage is TRBV2 and J usage is TRBJ2-3, with D possibly being TRBD2 (5 bases). The germline V gene encodes CDR1 SNHLY and CDR2 FYNNEI. The CDR3 totals 17 residues. The V and J ends lost 2 bases and 1 base respectively, with 16 bases between them. The CDR3 loop is CASSEQSASGRTDTQYF. In DNA, the CDR3 is TGTGCCAGCAGTGAACAATCGGCGAGCGGTCGCACAGATACGCAGTATTTT.

The CDR3 reads CSVAGPLGGDPRETQYF. The DNA of the CDR3 is TGCAGCGTCGCAGGGCCTCTAGGGGGCGATCCCCGAGAGACCCAGTACTTC. J is TRBJ2-5 and V is TRBV29-1; 7 nucleotides match TRBD1. The junction had 20 bases not matched to a gene; V was cut back by 6 bases and J by 4 bases. The CDR3 sequence is 17 residues long. Germline loops: CDR1 SQVTM, CDR2 ANQGSEA. Together with reference TRBV29-1 and TRBJ2-5, the CDR3 gives the full variable domain: SAVISQKPSRDICQRGTSLTIQCQVDSQVTMMFWYRQQPGQSLTLIATANQGSEATYESGFVIDKFPISRPNLTFSTLTVSNMSPEDSSIYLCSVAGPLGGDPRETQYFGPGTRLLVL.

The chain couples TRBV27 to TRBJ2-7; 13 bases are a match to TRBD2. Germline CDR1 and CDR2: MNHEY and SMNVEV (reference sequence). V was clipped by 5 bases and J by 10 bases; unmatched bases: 5. The CDR3 sequence is 13 residues long. The CDR3: CASSRGTSGEQYF. DNA for the CDR3: TGTGCCAGCAGTCGGGGGACTAGCGGGGAACAGTACTTC.

The J gene is TRBJ1-1, the V gene TRBV28; the match to TRBD1 covers 7 bases. With 3 bases clipped from V and 0 bases from J, the junction kept 1 base outside the gene matches. Germline V gene data show CDR1 as MDHEN and CDR2 as SYDVKM. CDR3 length: 14 amino acids. The CDR3 DNA sequence: TGTGCCAGCAGTTTTAGGGGGCTGAACACTGAAGCTTTCTTT. Its translation is CASSFRGLNTEAFF. Supplemented by reference TRBV28 and TRBJ1-1, the full variable domain reads DVKVTQSSRYLVKRTGEKVFLECVQDMDHENMFWYRQDPGLGLRLIYFSYDVKMKEKGDIPEGYSVSREKKERFSLILESASTNQTSMYLCASSFRGLNTEAFFGQGTRLTVV.

V is TRBV7-9 and J is TRBJ2-3; D is uncertain. Trimming shortened V by 5 bases and J by 6 bases, and 9 bases separated the two germline ends. The length of the CDR3 is 12 residues. CDR1 and CDR2 from the germline V gene are SEHNR and FQNEAQ (reference sequence). The CDR3 here is CASSLLWDTQYF. CDR3 in DNA: TGTGCCAGCAGCCTGTTATGGGATACGCAGTATTTT.

The chain links TRBV4-1 to TRBJ1-2, with 7 bases matching TRBD1. This CDR3 spans 14 amino acids. J gave up 2 bases and V 1 base, and 1 base lay outside the gene matches. The V gene's germline CDR1 is MGHRA and CDR2 YSYEKL. The CDR3 loop reads CASSQGTGNYGYTF. The CDR3 DNA reads TGCGCCAGCAGCCAAGGGACAGGCAACTATGGCTACACCTTC.

CDR3 sequence: CSVESPGGDEKLFF. In nucleotides, the CDR3 is TGCAGCGTTGAGAGTCCAGGGGGGGATGAAAAACTGTTTTTT. The chain recombines TRBV29-1 with TRBJ1-4, with 7 bases fitting TRBD1. With 3 bases clipped from V and 6 bases from J, the junction kept 7 bases outside the gene matches. The V gene's germline CDR1 is SQVTM and CDR2 ANQGSEA. The length of the CDR3 is 14 residues.

This clone was counted a few times. V and J are TRBV27 and TRBJ1-2; no clear D gene. In germline, CDR1 is MNHEY, CDR2 SMNVEV (reference sequence). This CDR3 contains 14 residues. V lost 2 bases to trimming and J lost 4 bases, with 11 bases between them. In nucleotides, the CDR3 is TGTGCCAGCAGTTTAAAGGCGGCTTCCTATGGCTACACCTTC. This sequence encodes CASSLKAASYGYTF.

The V and J genes are TRBV10-3 and TRBJ1-2; perhaps TRBD1 as D (6 bases). CDR3 length equals 14 residues. Trimming took 0 bases from V and 7 from J, leaving 12 bases between them. Germline V lookup: CDR1 ENHRY, CDR2 SYGVKD. CDR3 sequence (DNA): TGTGCCATCAGTGAGTCGCAGGGGCTTGGTGGCTACACCTTC. It yields the protein CAISESQGLGGYTF.

The chain couples TRBV4-1 to TRBJ2-7; TRBD2 aligns across 12 bases. Germline V lookup: CDR1 MGHRA, CDR2 YSYEKL. After removal of 2 bases from V and 5 bases from J, the junction contained 7 bases not matched to a gene. The CDR3 length is 16 residues. CDR3 amino acids: CASSQSTSGGLDEQYF. The CDR3 DNA follows: TGCGCCAGCAGCCAATCGACTAGCGGGGGCCTGGACGAGCAGTACTTC.

The CDR3 loop reads CASILQGYEQYF. As DNA, the CDR3 is TGTGCCAGCATCCTACAGGGATACGAGCAGTACTTC. V and J are TRBV6-1 and TRBJ2-7; possible D gene TRBD1, 6 bases. The germline V gene encodes CDR1 MNHNS and CDR2 SASEGT. CDR3 length: 12 amino acids. V was shortened by 7 bases and J by 4 bases, with 11 bases between the two germline ends.

This chain uses TRBV2 with TRBJ1-4; D unresolved. This CDR3 region has 15 residues. CDR1 and CDR2 (germline): SNHLY, FYNNEI. The germline V and J ends were trimmed by 7 bases and 4 bases, with 16 bases remaining between them. CDR3 region: CASTLSDSHNEKLFF. The CDR3 DNA reads as TGTGCCAGCACCCTCAGCGACTCCCATAATGAAAAACTGTTTTTT.

The chain combines TRBV18 with TRBJ1-1; possibly TRBD1 for D (5 bases). V lost 3 bases and J lost 0, with 11 bases in between. Germline CDR1 KGHSH, CDR2 LQKENI. CDR3 length: 15 residues. The DNA of the CDR3 is TGTGCCAGCTCACCCCCAGGGAATCTGAACACTGAAGCTTTCTTT. Its translation is CASSPPGNLNTEAFF. The full variable domain, completed using reference TRBV18 and TRBJ1-1, is NAGVMQNPRHLVRRRGQEARLRCSPMKGHSHVYWYRQLPEEGLKFMVYLQKENIIDESGMPKERFSAEFPKEGPSILRIQQVVRGDSAAYFCASSPPGNLNTEAFFGQGTRLTVV.

The gene calls are TRBV15 and TRBJ1-1; D not resolved. Germline V gene data show CDR1 as LNHNV and CDR2 as YYDKDF (reference sequence). This CDR3 region has 14 residues. The V gene lost 0 bases and the J gene lost 3 bases, with 8 bases spanning the gap. CDR3 DNA sequence: TGTGCCACCAGCAGAGAACTGGGGTACACTGAAGCTTTCTTT. Residues: CATSRELGYTEAFF.

The rearrangement joins TRBV9 to TRBJ1-3; D unresolved. Germline V CDR1 and CDR2: SGDLS, YYNGEE. This CDR3 spans 15 amino acids. With 0 bases removed from V and 0 bases from J, the gap between germline ends came to 7 bases. The CDR3 DNA follows: TGTGCCAGCAGCGTAGAGTCGGGCTCTGGAAACACCATATATTTT. It translates to CASSVESGSGNTIYF.

V gene TRBV7-2 combines with J gene TRBJ1-2, with D possibly matching TRBD1 (6 bases). V dropped 7 bases and J dropped 8 bases, with 17 bases sitting between them. Per the germline V gene, CDR1 is SGHTA and CDR2 is FQGNSA. The CDR3 totals 13 residues. The CDR3 loop reads CASNFGTFGGYTF. The CDR3 DNA reads TGTGCCAGCAACTTCGGGACATTCGGGGGCTACACCTTC.

The genes are TRBV28 and TRBJ2-7, with 8 nucleotides matching TRBD2. Germline values: CDR1 MDHEN, CDR2 SYDVKM. Trimming at V came to 4 bases and at J to 3 bases, leaving 8 bases not matched to a gene. The CDR3 covers 15 residues. The CDR3 reads CASSSGGVTYYEQYF. The CDR3 nucleotides are TGTGCCAGCAGTTCCGGGGGGGTCACATACTACGAGCAGTACTTC.

The genes are TRBV6-1 and TRBJ2-1; no clear D. Trimming took off 6 bases at V and 5 bases at J, with 8 bases between the two ends. Germline values: CDR1 MNHNS, CDR2 SASEGT. The CDR3 totals 12 residues. This CDR3 is CASSPRNNEQFF. The CDR3 nucleotides read TGTGCCAGCAGCCCGAGAAACAATGAGCAGTTCTTC.

The chain uses TRBV2 and TRBJ2-7, with 9 bases fitting TRBD2. V dropped 0 bases and J dropped 7; count of bases not matched to a gene: 16. This CDR3 is 18 amino acids long. Germline CDR1 is SNHLY and CDR2 is FYNNEI. In DNA, the CDR3 is TGTGCCAGCAGTGAAGCGCTTCCTAGCGGGACCATCTGGGGGGAGCAGTACTTC. Its protein product is CASSEALPSGTIWGEQYF.

This clone has just one count. The chain recombines TRBV9 with TRBJ2-1; 9 bases fit TRBD2. V lost 6 bases, J lost 2 bases, and 6 bases stayed unmatched. This CDR3 spans 15 amino acids. Germline values: CDR1 SGDLS, CDR2 YYNGEE. The CDR3 is CASTVAGGPYNEQFF. The DNA of the CDR3 is TGTGCCAGCACGGTGGCGGGAGGGCCCTACAATGAGCAGTTCTTC.

This CDR3 reads CASTGPGQPQHF. In nucleotides, the CDR3 is TGTGCCAGCACGGGACCGGGTCAGCCCCAGCATTTT. The V and J genes are TRBV2 and TRBJ1-5; possible D gene TRBD1, 5 bases. Germline CDR1 SNHLY, CDR2 FYNNEI. V lost 7 bases, J lost 6 bases, and 10 bases lay in between. This CDR3 has 12 amino acids.